Below, one TCR beta chain is given with its context. Its antigen is unknown. No qualities accompany the bases; no much larger clone lies one base away. The sample comes from a study of CD8 T cells in Susac syndrome (dated by TCRdb to about 2019). With respect to the entire study: The study used repertoire sequencing to test whether antigen drove CD8+ T cell activation and differentiation in Susac syndrome. CD8+ T cell repertoire clonality was compared between some 12 healthy donors, about 14 Susac syndrome patients and 15 multiple sclerosis patients. Results the study describes overall, beyond this receptor: The TCR sequencing and HLA analysis was acknowledged to have included a relatively small number of individuals.

High-throughput TCR beta sequencing profiled peripheral blood CD8+ and CD4+ T cells from healthy donors, Susac syndrome patients and multiple sclerosis patients. Healthy donors were included as age- and sex-matched controls. Bulk CD8+ and CD4+ T cells were purified by magnetic negative isolation, while CD8+ TEMRA cells were enriched using FACS. Blood was collected in EDTA tubes and processed within 24 hours, with PBMCs isolated through density gradient centrifugation. PBMCs intended for TCR sequencing were cryopreserved in liquid nitrogen and thawed later in a water bath at 37 degrees C. The sorted or isolated CD4+, CD8+ and CD8+ TEMRA cells had a purity of 90% or higher. The CDR3, from cysteine to phenylalanine, totals 15 residues. Of all the DNA, just the CDR3 is kept, 45 bases in frame from base 1. CDR1 is given as SGHTA and CDR2 as FQGNSA, both from the germline V gene. Relative to germline, V is missing 4 bases and J is missing 4 bases, with 8 bases of the junction outside any gene match.

RNA was extracted using the RNeasy kit, and roughly 0.5 to 1 microgram was reverse transcribed with random hexamers. TCR beta CDR3 regions were amplified with the immunoSEQ multiplex PCR assay covering 54 Vbeta and 13 Jbeta segments. Bias from PCR amplification was corrected by using a synthetic template baseline for primer optimization and for computational correction. Under the source paper's analysis protocol: Reads were annotated to V, D and J genes according to IMGT and were analyzed with immunoSEQ Analyzer, with only productive sequences retained. Clonality was computed as one minus Shannon entropy normalized by log2 of the number of productive unique sequences. For each patient and control, public and private clones were evaluated among the 100 most prevalent clones. A clone was defined as Susac-specific if it was absent from the healthy and MS cohorts, from more than 850 published viral clones and from other ImmuneACCESS disease sequences. TCRdb redid the processing of the public reads, applying fastp at Q25 and MiXCR, and retained in-frame beta chains. For every CDR3 protein sequence, its rows merge into one entry that carries the most common genes and DNA. Here the V and J calls rest on TCRdb's processing, not on the authors' analysis. This sample gives about 22,000 distinct CDR3 sequences in total; around 94% of them show up just once. 0.27% of the sample lies in the top ten.

This TCR was sampled from a human donor in good health. Source material: CD8+ T cells from PBMCs. The chain uses TRBV7-2 and TRBJ2-7; 9 central bases correspond to TRBD1. The DNA is TGTGCCAGCAGCTCCCCGACAGGGGGTAAATACGAGCAGTACTTC. Its protein product is CASSSPTGGKYEQYF.